The entry that follows covers one TCR beta chain sequence. What it recognizes is unknown. The data originate from a study of cytomegalovirus exposure and HLA in healthy donors. Study results and caveats: Reportedly, cytomegalovirus status was diagnosed with high sensitivity and specificity. When analyzed later, a missense DCLRE1C variant was found to be linked to TCR beta V- and J-gene trimming.

The CDR3 length is 15 residues. Germline V gene lookup returns CDR1 SGDLS and CDR2 YYNGEE. V lost 0 bases and J lost 2; bases outside the gene matches: 5. The PCR ran on 60 Vbeta and 13 Jbeta primers. The protocol was immunoSEQ multiplex PCR, while the TCRdb copy is restricted to in-frame clones and leaves out a portion. Of around 130,000 clones listed, 70% to 90% are singletons. The sample was PBMCs. The origin of this receptor is a woman in her thirties or forties in good health and CMV-seropositive. The genes are TRBV9 and TRBJ2-7; TRBD2 aligns across 7 bases. This CDR3 reads CASSVAGGGAYEQYF. The CDR3 nucleotides read TGTGCCAGCAGCGTAGCCGGGGGAGGGGCCTACGAGCAGTACTTC.